The 11 T cell receptor beta chains below all came from one sample that was sequenced in a study of CD8+ T cells in alopecia areata. Extraction and reverse transcription of RNA yielded cDNA as the sequencing template. Sequencing used immunoSEQ multiplex PCR; TCRdb keeps in-frame clones, though not all of them. The top ten clones hold more than 25% of a sample with around 50,000 clones, 90% to 97% of them seen once. The material was CD8+ T cells sorted from blood, obtained at week 0. All receptors come from a human donor with alopecia areata.

This clone was observed once. V usage is TRBV6-1 and J usage is TRBJ2-3; 8 nucleotides agree with TRBD2. Germline V gives CDR1 MNHNS, CDR2 SASEGT. V lost 3 bases to trimming and J lost 3 bases; unmatched junction nucleotides: 11. The CDR3 consists of 17 residues. CDR3 in amino acids: CASSEKRGSFWTDTQYF. The CDR3 bases are TGTGCCAGCAGTGAGAAGCGGGGGAGTTTTTGGACAGATACGCAGTATTTT.

V gene TRBV29-1 combines with J gene TRBJ2-5; no reliable D call. The J call may be mistaken, given a closer DNA end match to TRBJ2-7. Per the germline V gene, CDR1 is SQVTM and CDR2 is ANQGSEA. This CDR3 comprises 9 residues. The CDR3 spells CSALYEQYF. Written as DNA, the CDR3 is TGCAGCGCGCTCTACGAGCAGTACTTC.

V and J are TRBV29-1 and TRBJ2-5, with D uncertain. This CDR3 has 15 residues. Per the germline V gene, CDR1 is SQVTM and CDR2 is ANQGSEA. With 0 bases removed from V and 1 base from J, the gap between germline ends came to 12 bases. The CDR3 loop is CSVEDLGAIQETQYF. The CDR3 nucleotides read TGCAGCGTTGAAGATCTAGGTGCTATCCAAGAGACCCAGTACTTC.

This clone was seen once. The rearrangement uses TRBV29-1 and TRBJ2-3; 11 bases fit TRBD2. The germline V gene has CDR1 SQVTM and CDR2 ANQGSEA. The CDR3 extends over 16 amino acids. Germline trimming cut 4 bases from V and 4 bases from J; bases unmatched to any gene: 10. The CDR3 loop reads CSVVVLSGGAADTQYF. In DNA form, the CDR3 reads TGCAGCGTTGTGGTTCTTAGCGGGGGGGCAGCAGATACGCAGTATTTT.

The chain employs TRBV9 and TRBJ2-3; TRBD2 matches 7 bases. J gave up 1 base and V 3 bases, and 11 bases lay outside the gene matches. This CDR3 is 17 amino acids long. Per germline, CDR1 SGDLS and CDR2 YYNGEE. CDR3 amino acids: CASSAAAGVGGTDTQYF. The CDR3 bases are TGTGCCAGCAGCGCCGCCGCGGGGGTGGGGGGCACAGATACGCAGTATTTT.

The chain recombines TRBV15 with TRBJ2-2; 8 nucleotides line up with TRBD2. Germline CDR1 is LNHNV and CDR2 is YYDKDF (reference sequence). The ends lost 3 bases at V and 4 bases at J; junction bases unmatched: 10. There are 17 residues in the CDR3. For the CDR3, the DNA is TGTGCCACCAGCAGCGATGTTGTAGCGGGGTTCACCGGGGAGCTGTTTTTT. Amino acid sequence: CATSSDVVAGFTGELFF.

The V call is TRBV13, the J call TRBJ2-5, with 7 bases fitting TRBD1. The CDR3 is 16 amino acids. J was trimmed by 2 bases and V by 5 bases; bases with no gene match: 11. Germline lookup yields CDR1 PRHDT and CDR2 FYEKMQ (reference sequence). CDR3 residues: CASSPSSTGQQETQYF. Written as DNA, the CDR3 is TGTGCCAGCAGCCCAAGCAGTACGGGACAGCAAGAGACCCAGTACTTC.

This chain joins TRBV30 and TRBJ2-5, with TRBD2 matching 7 bases. The germline V gene encodes CDR1 GTSNPN and CDR2 SVGIG (reference sequence). V shed 4 bases and J 0 bases; nucleotides not matched to a gene: 5. The CDR3 runs 14 residues. The CDR3 loop reads CAWIGLGYQETQYF. The CDR3 nucleotides read TGTGCCTGGATCGGACTAGGGTACCAAGAGACCCAGTACTTC.

The rearrangement uses TRBV6-5 and TRBJ1-1; D gene ambiguous. V lost 0 bases, J lost 1 base, and 12 bases lay in between. The germline gives CDR1 MNHEY, CDR2 SVGAGI. The CDR3 totals 16 residues. Written as DNA, the CDR3 is TGTGCCAGCAGTTACTCGATCGGACGGGAGAACACTGAAGCTTTCTTT. Protein sequence: CASSYSIGRENTEAFF.

The chain couples TRBV6-5 to TRBJ2-2; unclear D gene. CDR3 size: 14 residues. The germline V and J ends were trimmed by 6 bases and 5 bases, with 13 bases remaining between them. Per germline, CDR1 MNHEY and CDR2 SVGAGI. This CDR3 is CASSPTWGTGELFF. DNA for the CDR3: TGTGCCAGCAGCCCCACGTGGGGTACCGGGGAGCTGTTTTTT.

This chain uses TRBV15 with TRBJ1-1; no clear D gene. The CDR3 is 14 amino acids. CDR1 LNHNV and CDR2 YYDKDF come from the germline V gene (reference sequence). Trimming took 1 base from V and 5 from J, leaving 11 bases between them. CDR3 loop: CATSRGAGGTEAFF. The CDR3 region has the DNA TGTGCCACCAGCAGAGGGGCGGGAGGGACTGAAGCTTTCTTT.